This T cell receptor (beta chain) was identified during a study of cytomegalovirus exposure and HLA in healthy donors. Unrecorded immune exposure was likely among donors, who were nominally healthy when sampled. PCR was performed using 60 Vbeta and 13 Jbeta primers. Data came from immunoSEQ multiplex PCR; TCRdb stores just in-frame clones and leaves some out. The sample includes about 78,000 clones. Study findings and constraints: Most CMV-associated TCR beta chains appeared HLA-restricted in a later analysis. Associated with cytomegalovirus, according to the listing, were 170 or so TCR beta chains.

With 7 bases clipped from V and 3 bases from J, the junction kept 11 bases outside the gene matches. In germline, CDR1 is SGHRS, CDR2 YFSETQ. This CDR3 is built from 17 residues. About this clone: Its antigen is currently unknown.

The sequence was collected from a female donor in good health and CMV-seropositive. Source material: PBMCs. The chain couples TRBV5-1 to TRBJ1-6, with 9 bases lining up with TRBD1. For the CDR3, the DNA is TGCGCCAGCCGAATGCAAACAGGGGGCCTCTATAATTCACCCCTCCACTTT. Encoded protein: CASRMQTGGLYNSPLHF.